This T cell receptor (beta chain) was identified in a study of T-cell memory formation after mild COVID-19. Whole-study context: TCR clusters showed largely donor specificity. Study results and caveats: Pre-infection memory harbored some responding clones, suggesting cross-reactive memory joined.

UMIs and sample barcodes were carried by the TCR alpha and TCR beta cDNA libraries that 5'RACE produced using constant-segment primers. Via MiXCR, TCRdb re-called the 5' RACE reads, giving one row per CDR3 protein. Altogether hundreds of thousands of distinct CDR3 sequences are present, around 28% being singletons, with the ten largest covering less than 15%. On this clonotype: The antigen remains undetermined.

The V gene's germline CDR1 is SGHVS and CDR2 FQNEAQ. The CDR3 is made up of 16 amino acids. J lost 8 bases, V lost 5 bases, and 17 bases had no gene match. The specimen was PBMCs or a T cell subset sorted from them (not recorded which). The source of this sequence is an adult woman who had mild COVID-19 (a few samples of this study predate the infection). Cell type and time point are not known. This chain uses TRBV7-8 with TRBJ1-1; 7 bases match TRBD1. This chain's CDR3 is CASSLVGQPLLQEAFF. The CDR3 bases are TGTGCCAGCAGCCTCGTGGGACAGCCCCTGCTGCAGGAAGCTTTCTTT.